A single sample is the source of the 32 T cell receptor beta chains below, sequenced in a study of OX40 agonist ivuxolimab in advanced cancers. Here immunoSEQ multiplex PCR was the method, and the copy in TCRdb shows in-frame clones only, minus some. The sample holds fewer than 80,000 clones, around 87% seen once. The sequencing used CD4+ or CD8+ T cells sorted from blood, collected in a trial of the OX40 agonist ivuxolimab. The origin of the receptors is an adult with an advanced solid tumor such as melanoma, head and neck, liver or kidney cancer.

The chain links TRBV11-2 to TRBJ2-2; D possibly corresponds to TRBD1 (6 bases). V was cut by 5 bases and J by 5 bases, with 15 bases left in between. Germline lookup yields CDR1 SGHAT and CDR2 FQNNGV. The CDR3 is 15 residues long. CDR3 DNA: TGTGCCAGCAGCGCCTCCGGGACATTTACCGGGGAGCTGTTTTTT. Amino acid sequence: CASSASGTFTGELFF.

The rearrangement uses TRBV5-1 and TRBJ1-2, with D perhaps matching TRBD1 (6 bases). Germline V CDR1 and CDR2: SGHRS, YFSETQ. The CDR3 is 15 residues long. Trimming pared 0 bases from V and 10 bases from J, leaving 19 bases between. The CDR3 spells CASSLARQARKVYTF. CDR3 DNA sequence: TGCGCCAGCAGCTTGGCCAGACAGGCCCGAAAGGTCTACACCTTC.

The gene calls are TRBV18 and TRBJ2-7; no clear D. CDR3 size: 12 residues. V lost 3 bases and J lost 5, with 8 bases in between. Germline lookup yields CDR1 KGHSH and CDR2 LQKENI. The CDR3, as DNA: TGTGCCAGCTCACCTTCCGCCCACGAGCAGTACTTC. Its translation is CASSPSAHEQYF.

V is TRBV27 and J is TRBJ2-7, with D perhaps assigned TRBD1 or TRBD2 (5 bases each). Looked up from germline, CDR1 is MNHEY and CDR2 is SMNVEV (reference sequence). Trimming cost V 7 bases and J 1 base, with 14 bases left between them. The CDR3 has 14 amino acids. The CDR3 reads CASNRDGSSYEQYF. CDR3 in DNA: TGTGCCAGCAACCGGGACGGCAGTTCCTACGAGCAGTACTTC.

The chain has TRBV19 and TRBJ1-5; D unclear. CDR1 and CDR2 from the germline V gene are LNHDA and SQIVND (reference sequence). This CDR3 has 16 residues. Trimming left V 3 bases short and J 2 bases short, with 14 bases between. The chain's CDR3 is CASSISLIPGNQPQHF. The CDR3, as DNA: TGTGCCAGTAGTATTAGCTTAATTCCGGGCAATCAGCCCCAGCATTTT.

The chain is built from TRBV29-1 and TRBJ2-1; TRBD1 aligns across 7 bases. From germline, CDR1 is SQVTM and CDR2 ANQGSEA. CDR3 length equals 13 residues. The junction had 9 bases not matched to a gene; V was cut back by 7 bases and J by 6 bases. The CDR3: CSGRQGLTNEQFF. Here the CDR3 DNA reads TGCAGCGGCAGACAGGGCCTGACCAATGAGCAGTTCTTC.

This chain links TRBV6-4 with TRBJ1-1; perhaps TRBD1 as D (6 bases). The germline V gene has CDR1 MRHNA and CDR2 SNTAGT. The CDR3 totals 18 residues. Trimming pared 0 bases from V and 4 bases from J, leaving 21 bases between. CDR3 residues: CASSDSGRGPTGSTEAFF. CDR3 DNA: TGTGCCAGCAGTGACTCGGGCAGGGGCCCCACTGGGAGCACTGAAGCTTTCTTT.

V gene TRBV18 combines with J gene TRBJ1-2; 12 nucleotides match TRBD1. The CDR3 totals 16 residues. The J segment lost 7 bases and the V segment lost 3 bases, leaving 9 bases of the junction unmatched. CDR1 and CDR2 (germline): KGHSH, LQKENI. CDR3 protein: CASSPPGQGASAGYTF. The CDR3 DNA reads as TGTGCCAGCTCACCCCCGGGACAGGGGGCGTCGGCTGGCTACACCTTC.

This chain connects TRBV10-3 to TRBJ2-3; TRBD1 matches 7 bases. V trimming: 4 bases; J trimming: 0 bases; junction bases outside the gene matches: 4. Germline CDR1 and CDR2: ENHRY and SYGVKD. The CDR3 length is 15 residues. In DNA, the CDR3 is TGTGCCATCAGTGTTGGACAGGTGAGCACAGATACGCAGTATTTT. Amino acid sequence: CAISVGQVSTDTQYF.

CDR3 sequence (DNA): TGTGCCTGGAGTGGGATCGGACAGGACCGTGGAAAACTGTTTTTT. Its translation: CAWSGIGQDRGKLFF. This sequence joins TRBV30 and TRBJ1-4; 7 bases map to TRBD1. This CDR3 spans 15 amino acids. Germline V lookup: CDR1 GTSNPN, CDR2 SVGIG (reference sequence). The trim removed 1 base at V and 10 bases at J, leaving 12 bases unmatched. Full variable domain (rest looked up from reference TRBV30 and TRBJ1-4): SQTIHQWPATLVQPVGSPLSLECTVEGTSNPNLYWYRQAAGRGLQLLFYSVGIGQISSEVPQNLSASRPQDRQFILSSKKLLLSDSGFYLCAWSGIGQDRGKLFFGSGTQLSVL.

This sequence joins TRBV18 and TRBJ1-1; D unclear. V was clipped by 4 bases and J by 1 base, with 7 bases between them. Germline CDR1 is KGHSH and CDR2 is LQKENI. The CDR3 loop spans 13 amino acids. The CDR3 region is CASSQATNTEAFF. The CDR3 DNA sequence: TGTGCCAGCTCACAGGCCACGAACACTGAAGCTTTCTTT.

A single count supports this clone. This chain joins TRBV4-2 and TRBJ1-5, with unresolved D. V lost 1 base and J 3 bases, leaving 10 bases between the germline ends. CDR1 is LGHNA and CDR2 is YNFKEQ in the germline V gene. This CDR3 is built from 15 residues. The CDR3 coding sequence is TGTGCCAGCAGCCAAGCGGGAGGTTTCAATCAGCCCCAGCATTTT. Its translation is CASSQAGGFNQPQHF.

This chain connects TRBV30 to TRBJ1-5; TRBD1 matches 7 bases. The trim removed 3 bases at V and 4 bases at J, leaving 6 bases unmatched. The CDR3 extends over 14 amino acids. Germline loops: CDR1 GTSNPN, CDR2 SVGIG (reference sequence). As DNA, the CDR3 is TGTGCCTGGAGCCCACAGGGGCAAAATCAGCCCCAGCATTTT. It yields the protein CAWSPQGQNQPQHF. The variable domain in full, completed from reference TRBV30 and TRBJ1-5, reads SQTIHQWPATLVQPVGSPLSLECTVEGTSNPNLYWYRQAAGRGLQLLFYSVGIGQISSEVPQNLSASRPQDRQFILSSKKLLLSDSGFYLCAWSPQGQNQPQHFGDGTRLSIL.

The CDR3 spells CASSFRGHLEQYF. CDR3 coding DNA: TGTGCCAGCAGCTTCAGGGGGCATCTTGAGCAGTACTTC. The V call is TRBV7-2, the J call TRBJ2-7, with 8 bases aligning to TRBD1. From germline, CDR1 is SGHTA and CDR2 FQGNSA. V lost 3 bases to trimming and J lost 7 bases; unmatched junction nucleotides: 5. There are 13 residues in the CDR3.

CDR3 in amino acids: CASSVEGVGGADTQYF. CDR3 DNA sequence: TGTGCCAGCAGCGTAGAGGGAGTCGGGGGGGCAGATACGCAGTATTTT. The chain recombines TRBV9 with TRBJ2-3; 8 nucleotides agree with TRBD2. The CDR3 has 16 amino acids. Unmatched junction bases numbered 7, after V lost 0 bases and J lost 4 bases. Looked up from germline, CDR1 is SGDLS and CDR2 is YYNGEE.

This chain connects TRBV11-2 to TRBJ1-2; 8 nucleotides match TRBD1. V dropped 5 bases and J dropped 7; count of bases not matched to a gene: 6. CDR3 size: 13 residues. Germline-derived CDR1 and CDR2 are SGHAT and FQNNGV. CDR3 sequence (DNA): TGTGCCAGCAGCAGACAGGGGATAGGTGGCTACACCTTC. Translation gives CASSRQGIGGYTF.

The gene calls are TRBV6-6 and TRBJ2-3; D not certain. Trimming cost V 6 bases and J 4 bases, with 8 bases left between them. CDR1 and CDR2 from the germline V gene are MNHNY and SVGAGI (reference sequence). The CDR3 runs to 12 residues. CDR3 nucleotide sequence: TGTGCCAGCAGCTCGAACCCAGATACGCAGTATTTT. Translated: CASSSNPDTQYF.

The V gene is TRBV20-1, the J gene TRBJ2-7, with D unresolved. The CDR3 has 11 amino acids. Trimming cost V 7 bases and J 3 bases, with 10 bases left between them. Germline V gives CDR1 DFQATT, CDR2 SNEGSKA (reference sequence). CDR3 loop: CSVGQNYEQYF. DNA for the CDR3: TGCAGTGTAGGCCAGAACTACGAGCAGTACTTC.

The chain couples TRBV5-4 to TRBJ1-3; D is uncertain. The germline CDR1 and CDR2 sequences are SGHNT and YYREEE (reference sequence). With 0 bases removed from V and 0 bases from J, the gap between germline ends came to 10 bases. This CDR3 has 16 amino acids. The CDR3 sequence: CASSLGGRSSGNTIYF. The CDR3 bases are TGTGCCAGCAGCTTGGGTGGACGCTCCTCTGGAAACACCATATATTTT. The whole variable domain, remainder taken from reference TRBV5-4 and TRBJ1-3, is ETGVTQSPTHLIKTRGQQVTLRCSSQSGHNTVSWYQQALGQGPQFIFQYYREEENGRGNFPPRFSGLQFPNYSSELNVNALELDDSALYLCASSLGGRSSGNTIYFGEGSWLTVV.

V and J are TRBV29-1 and TRBJ1-1; the D gene is possibly TRBD1 (6 bases). Deletions cut 5 bases from V and 1 base from J, with 20 bases between. This CDR3 region has 16 residues. In germline, CDR1 is SQVTM, CDR2 ANQGSEA. Here the CDR3 DNA reads TGCAGCGTTCAACCCGTCGGGGGGGCAGGGAACACTGAAGCTTTCTTT. Its protein is CSVQPVGGAGNTEAFF.

The chain combines TRBV7-3 with TRBJ1-1; TRBD1 is a possible D gene (6 bases). Germline V CDR1 and CDR2: SGHTA, FQGTGA. Trimming shortened V by 3 bases and J by 4 bases, and 9 bases separated the two germline ends. The CDR3 covers 13 residues. The CDR3 region is CASSFGTTTEAFF. CDR3 bases: TGTGCCAGCAGCTTCGGGACAACCACTGAAGCTTTCTTT.

The chain recombines TRBV27 with TRBJ2-1, with D possibly matching TRBD1 (6 bases). With 3 bases removed from V and 9 bases from J, the gap between germline ends came to 18 bases. This CDR3 contains 15 residues. Germline lookup yields CDR1 MNHEY and CDR2 SMNVEV (reference sequence). Written as DNA, the CDR3 is TGTGCCAGCAGTTTCACGCTTACTACAGGGACTGAGCAGTTCTTC. Translation: CASSFTLTTGTEQFF.

The rearrangement joins TRBV11-3 to TRBJ2-1; unclear D gene. V was shortened by 5 bases and J by 4 bases, with 15 bases between the two germline ends. Looked up from germline, CDR1 is SGHNT and CDR2 is YENEEA. The CDR3 is 15 amino acids. CDR3 sequence: CASSPGPRLYNEQFF. The CDR3 DNA is TGTGCCAGCAGCCCCGGACCCCGTTTATACAATGAGCAGTTCTTC.

The chain combines TRBV5-1 with TRBJ2-2; 13 bases match TRBD2. The CDR3 totals 16 residues. CDR1 and CDR2 from the germline V gene are SGHRS and YFSETQ. The trim removed 4 bases at V and 6 bases at J, leaving 6 bases unmatched. The CDR3, as DNA: TGCGCCAGCAGCGCAACTAGCGGGGGGGCCCCCGGGGAGCTGTTTTTT. This encodes CASSATSGGAPGELFF.

This clone was counted once. The V call is TRBV2, the J call TRBJ2-5, with 12 nucleotides matching TRBD2. V gave up 7 bases and J gave up 1 base; unmatched junction bases: 7. The CDR3 is 16 amino acids. Germline V gene lookup returns CDR1 SNHLY and CDR2 FYNNEI. CDR3 nucleotides: TGTGCCAGCAAAGGGACTAGCGGGCGCCCCCAAGAGACCCAGTACTTC. This translates into CASKGTSGRPQETQYF.

J is TRBJ1-3 and V is TRBV6-5; D not resolved. The CDR3 loop spans 13 amino acids. V lost 5 bases and J lost 10, with 15 bases in between. Per the germline V gene, CDR1 is MNHEY and CDR2 is SVGAGI. The CDR3 loop reads CASSNLDGFTIYF. The CDR3 DNA reads as TGTGCCAGCAGTAATTTAGACGGCTTTACCATATATTTT.

The V call is TRBV25-1, the J call TRBJ2-7, with D perhaps TRBD2 (6 bases). This CDR3 spans 16 amino acids. CDR1 and CDR2 (germline): MGHDK, SYGVNS. The ends were cut back, 5 bases at V and 4 bases at J, with 21 bases in the middle. CDR3 sequence (DNA): TGTGCCAGCAGTCCCCCTTCGGGGCGGGGAAGGTACGAGCAGTACTTC. Its translation: CASSPPSGRGRYEQYF.

The gene calls are TRBV5-1 and TRBJ2-3; D tentatively reads TRBD1 or TRBD2 (7 bases each). Trimming removed 4 bases at V and 4 bases at J, with 16 bases between. The CDR3 consists of 15 residues. Germline CDR1 and CDR2: SGHRS and YFSETQ. The CDR3 DNA reads TGCGCCAGCAGCCTGGCAGGGGGGGCCCCAGATACGCAGTATTTT. Encoded protein: CASSLAGGAPDTQYF.

This chain uses TRBV6-1 with TRBJ1-2, with D hard to call. The CDR3 totals 15 residues. Germline-derived CDR1 and CDR2 are MNHNS and SASEGT. V gave up 3 bases and J gave up 8 bases, with 19 bases separating them. CDR3 sequence (DNA): TGTGCCAGCAGTGACCGGATGAGAGGGCGGACGGGCTACACCTTC. This encodes CASSDRMRGRTGYTF.

This chain connects TRBV5-4 to TRBJ2-5; tentatively, D is TRBD1 (6 bases). The germline V gene encodes CDR1 SGHNT and CDR2 YYREEE (reference sequence). V lost 2 bases to trimming and J lost 5 bases, with 7 bases between them. The CDR3 covers 12 residues. CDR3 protein: CASSLRGETQYF. The CDR3 DNA is TGTGCCAGCAGCTTAAGGGGGGAGACCCAGTACTTC.

J is TRBJ2-4 and V is TRBV5-8; 13 bases are shared with TRBD2. The CDR3 covers 15 residues. V was clipped by 4 bases and J by 5 bases; unmatched bases: 3. Germline loops: CDR1 SGHTS, CDR2 YDEGEE. The CDR3 DNA sequence: TGTGCCAGCAGCCGGGGACTAGCGGGGCAAAACATTCAGTACTTC. As protein: CASSRGLAGQNIQYF.

J is TRBJ1-1 and V is TRBV11-1, with TRBD1 as a possible D gene (6 bases). Germline V gene data show CDR1 as SGHAT and CDR2 as FQDESV (reference sequence). Deletions cut 5 bases from V and 1 base from J, with 14 bases between. CDR3 length equals 15 residues. The CDR3 reads CASSPGGWKNTEAFF. Written as DNA, the CDR3 is TGTGCCAGCAGCCCGGGGGGCTGGAAGAACACTGAAGCTTTCTTT.